These 25 T cell receptor beta chains were all obtained from the same sample, sequenced in a study of blood T cells in healthy people across ages. The use of a sample-barcoded 5' primer and a J-beta primer mix characterized a second PCR of 7 to 11 cycles. One entry per CDR3 protein, called by TCRdb with MiXCR from the 5' RACE reads. The sample has about 1,600,000 distinct CDR3 sequences, 42% seen once. The sample comprised blood. All receptors derive from a woman younger than 35 in good health.

This clonotype was seen a few times. The V call is TRBV5-1, the J call TRBJ2-1, with 9 bases that match TRBD2. Germline assignment: CDR1 SGHRS and CDR2 YFSETQ. V shed 0 bases and J 4 bases; nucleotides not matched to a gene: 8. This CDR3 spans 17 amino acids. This CDR3 is CASSLDVASGTYNEQFF. The CDR3 coding sequence is TGCGCCAGCAGCTTGGATGTGGCTAGCGGGACTTACAATGAGCAGTTCTTC.

The rearrangement joins TRBV25-1 to TRBJ2-2; 14 nucleotides match TRBD2. The CDR3 runs to 19 residues. The J segment lost 4 bases and the V segment lost 1 base, leaving 8 bases of the junction unmatched. CDR1 is MGHDK and CDR2 is SYGVNS in the germline V gene. The CDR3 reads CASSESHPGTSGGTGELFF. The CDR3 DNA reads as TGTGCCAGCAGTGAATCTCACCCAGGGACTAGCGGGGGCACCGGGGAGCTGTTTTTT.

This chain joins TRBV7-3 and TRBJ2-3, with TRBD2 identical over 7 bases. Germline-derived CDR1 and CDR2 are SGHTA and FQGTGA. Losses at the gene ends were 0 bases for V and 4 bases for J; bases not matched to a gene: 10. The CDR3 runs to 17 residues. The CDR3 region is CASSLTPAAGRSDTQYF. The DNA of the CDR3 is TGTGCCAGCAGCTTAACTCCGGCAGCGGGGCGTTCAGATACGCAGTATTTT.

This clonotype was seen only a few times. V gene TRBV12-3 or TRBV12-4 combines with J gene TRBJ2-3; 8 positions match TRBD2. After removal of 7 bases from V and 2 bases from J, the junction contained 5 bases not matched to a gene. CDR3 size: 14 residues. In nucleotides, the CDR3 is TGTGCCAGCAAACGAGCGGGGGTCACAGATACGCAGTATTTT. It translates to CASKRAGVTDTQYF.

There are many counts of this clonotype. The V call is TRBV12-3 or TRBV12-4, the J call TRBJ2-3, with 7 bases fitting TRBD2. The CDR3 is 15 amino acids. V lost 4 bases and J lost 6; bases outside the gene matches: 10. CDR3 region: CASSSSGEGGDTQYF. CDR3 nucleotide sequence: TGTGCCAGCAGTTCGAGCGGAGAGGGAGGGGATACGCAGTATTTT.

A note on this clonotype: A much larger clone is a single base away; this may be a read error. This chain joins TRBV6-1 and TRBJ2-3; D not certain. This CDR3 contains 17 residues. Trimming left V 1 base short and J 0 bases short, with 14 bases between. Germline V gene data show CDR1 as MNHNS and CDR2 as SASEGT. CDR3 region: CASSEGTRFSSTDTQYF. CDR3 nucleotide sequence: TGTGCCAGCAGTGAAGGAACCCGGTTCTCTAGCACAGATACGCAGTATTTT.

This clonotype occurred a few times. The chain employs TRBV2 and TRBJ2-7; D may be TRBD1 (6 bases). Germline V lookup: CDR1 SNHLY, CDR2 FYNNEI. Trimming pared 8 bases from V and 3 bases from J, leaving 11 bases between. The CDR3 length is 12 residues. The CDR3: CASGEQGYEQYF. The CDR3 nucleotides read TGTGCCAGCGGGGAACAGGGCTACGAGCAGTACTTC.

In this sample, this clonotype turned up a few times. This rearrangement joins TRBV9 to TRBJ2-3; TRBD2 agrees at 9 bases. Germline CDR1 and CDR2: SGDLS and YYNGEE. This CDR3 comprises 18 residues. Germline trimming cut 4 bases from V and 4 bases from J; bases unmatched to any gene: 16. The CDR3 loop reads CASSFPGTSPSFADTQYF. The CDR3 DNA sequence: TGTGCCAGCAGCTTCCCCGGGACTAGCCCCTCTTTCGCAGATACGCAGTATTTT.

V is TRBV6-5 and J is TRBJ2-3; 7 positions agree with TRBD1. Germline lookup yields CDR1 MNHEY and CDR2 SVGAGI. The CDR3 is made up of 15 amino acids. Germline trimming cut 6 bases from V and 1 base from J; bases unmatched to any gene: 7. CDR3 in amino acids: CASRTGDRGTDTQYF. The CDR3 DNA reads TGTGCCAGCAGAACAGGGGATCGGGGCACAGATACGCAGTATTTT.

This clonotype was detected a few times. The chain joins TRBV20-1 to TRBJ1-2; TRBD1 agrees at 10 bases. Germline assignment: CDR1 DFQATT and CDR2 SNEGSKA (reference sequence). The junction had 3 bases not matched to a gene; V was cut back by 0 bases and J by 8 bases. The CDR3 loop spans 13 amino acids. For the CDR3, the DNA is TGCAGTGCTAGAGATAGGACAGGGGGAGGCTACACCTTC. This gives the protein CSARDRTGGGYTF.

This clonotype came up a few times. The chain has TRBV25-1 and TRBJ2-1; tentative D call: TRBD1 (6 bases). V was trimmed by 3 bases and J by 6 bases, leaving 15 bases between them. The CDR3 spans 15 residues. CDR1 is MGHDK and CDR2 is SYGVNS in the germline V gene. The CDR3, as DNA: TGTGCCAGCAGTGACTCCGGAGTCAGGGGCAATGAGCAGTTCTTC. Residues: CASSDSGVRGNEQFF.

A word on this clonotype: One end of the junction does not line up with germline, which may come from a read error. The chain joins TRBV5-1 to TRBJ2-5; D call uncertain. The germline gives CDR1 SGHRS, CDR2 YFSETQ. This CDR3 is built from 11 residues. The CDR3 sequence: CASSSMNEQYF. The CDR3 region has the DNA TGCGCTAGCAGCTCCATGAATGAGCAGTACTTC.

The chain is built from TRBV2 and TRBJ2-5; D not certain. This CDR3 region has 16 residues. Trimming shortened V by 2 bases and J by 11 bases, and 24 bases separated the two germline ends. Per germline, CDR1 SNHLY and CDR2 FYNNEI. This CDR3 is CASSEFGRSSYNEQYF. The CDR3 coding sequence is TGTGCCAGCAGTGAATTTGGCCGAAGTTCCTACAATGAGCAGTACTTC.

Comments on this clonotype: Its ends do not fully match the called genes, so a read error is possible. The chain has TRBV20-1 and TRBJ1-2; a weak D match, TRBD1 (6 bases). The CDR3 length is 15 residues. CDR1 and CDR2 (germline): DFQATT, SNEGSKA (reference sequence). The CDR3 DNA is TGCAGTACTAGGATGGGGGGGGCATTCAACTATGGCTACACCTTC. Its protein product is CSTRMGGAFNYGYTF.

The genes are TRBV3-1 and TRBJ2-7; TRBD2 aligns across 12 bases. Unmatched junction bases numbered 3, after V lost 3 bases and J lost 3 bases. This CDR3 region has 15 residues. The germline CDR1 and CDR2 sequences are LGHDT and YNNKEL (reference sequence). CDR3 DNA sequence: TGTGCCAGCAGCCACACGACTAGCGGGGGCTACGAGCAGTACTTC. Amino acids: CASSHTTSGGYEQYF.

This clonotype was counted between two and nine times. The gene calls are TRBV28 and TRBJ2-1; D gene uncertain. The CDR3 covers 11 residues. V dropped 7 bases and J dropped 7 bases, with 8 bases sitting between them. The germline CDR1 and CDR2 sequences are MDHEN and SYDVKM. CDR3 nucleotides: TGTGCCAGCACCGAGTGGAATGAGCAGTTCTTC. Protein product: CASTEWNEQFF.

This clonotype was counted a few times. The V and J genes are TRBV25-1 and TRBJ1-2; tentatively, D is TRBD1 (5 bases). The CDR3 is made up of 13 amino acids. Germline V lookup: CDR1 MGHDK, CDR2 SYGVNS. V was trimmed by 7 bases and J by 4 bases, leaving 13 bases between them. In DNA, the CDR3 is TGTGCCAGCACGGCAGGGCAACCCTATGGCTACACCTTC. Translated: CASTAGQPYGYTF.

The chain couples TRBV28 to TRBJ2-3; 14 bases are shared with TRBD2. J lost 2 bases, V lost 8 bases, and 12 bases had no gene match. The CDR3 consists of 18 residues. Germline V lookup: CDR1 MDHEN, CDR2 SYDVKM. The CDR3 sequence: CASPSSTSGGVLTDTQYF. The CDR3 DNA sequence: TGTGCCAGCCCTTCCTCGACTAGCGGGGGGGTCCTCACAGATACGCAGTATTTT.

Remarks on this clonotype: Mismatch with germline at one junction end may stem from a read error. The chain has TRBV28 and TRBJ2-3; D remains ambiguous. Germline assignment: CDR1 MDHEN and CDR2 SYDVKM. The CDR3 runs 13 residues. CDR3 sequence reads: CAGSSSRPDTQYF. The CDR3 nucleotides read TGTGCCGGCAGTTCCTCCCGGCCAGATACGCAGTATTTT.

On this clonotype itself: Germline is not matched at one junction end, which may reflect a read error. The CDR3 coding sequence is TGTGCCAGCAGCTCTAGCGGGGCTCGCAATGTGCAGTTCTTC. It is translated as CASSSSGARNVQFF. The chain recombines TRBV12-3 or TRBV12-4 with TRBJ2-1; 9 nucleotides agree with TRBD2. CDR3 length equals 14 residues.

As DNA, the CDR3 is TGTGCCAGCAGCTTAGAAGGGGGGGACTCTAACACAGATACGCAGTATTTT. It specifies CASSLEGGDSNTDTQYF. The chain joins TRBV7-8 to TRBJ2-3; D is possibly TRBD2 (7 bases). CDR1 SGHVS and CDR2 FQNEAQ come from the germline V gene. The V end lost 1 base, the J end lost 2 bases, and 16 bases lay between the germline ends. The CDR3 consists of 17 residues. The full variable domain, in which reference TRBV7-8 and TRBJ2-3 provide the parts outside the CDR3, is GAGVSQSPRYKVAKRGQDVALRCDPISGHVSLFWYQQALGQGPEFLTYFQNEAQLDKSGLPSDRFFAERPEGSVSTLKIQRTQQEDSAVYLCASSLEGGDSNTDTQYFGPGTRLTVL.

The gene calls are TRBV29-1 and TRBJ1-1, with D unresolved. CDR3 length: 14 amino acids. Between the trimmed V and J ends, which lost 7 bases and 1 base, there was a span of 16 bases. Germline V lookup: CDR1 SQVTM, CDR2 ANQGSEA. CDR3 region: CSARGYLENTEAFF. In DNA form, the CDR3 reads TGCAGCGCTCGAGGCTACTTGGAGAACACTGAAGCTTTCTTT.

V gene TRBV9 combines with J gene TRBJ1-1, with a weak D call TRBD1 (5 bases). Trimming removed 4 bases from V and 7 bases from J, with 23 bases in between. Germline loops: CDR1 SGDLS, CDR2 YYNGEE. The CDR3 loop spans 16 amino acids. The CDR3 is CASSLAPGGGAVEAFF. For the CDR3, the DNA is TGTGCCAGCAGCCTTGCTCCCGGAGGCGGGGCGGTTGAAGCTTTCTTT. The variable domain in full, with the rest retrieved from reference TRBV9 and TRBJ1-1, is DSGVTQTPKHLITATGQRVTLRCSPRSGDLSVYWYQQSLDQGLQFLIQYYNGEERAKGNILERFSAQQFPDLHSELNLSSLELGDSALYFCASSLAPGGGAVEAFFGQGTRLTVV.

The chain employs TRBV10-3 and TRBJ2-2, with D possibly called TRBD1 or TRBD2 (6 bases each). V lost 5 bases and J lost 4, with 14 bases in between. Germline CDR1 reads ENHRY; CDR2 reads SYGVKD. CDR3 length: 15 amino acids. As DNA, the CDR3 is TGTGCCATCAGTCTGGGGGGCTCGTCCACCGGGGAGCTGTTTTTT. Translating gives CAISLGGSSTGELFF.

V is TRBV30 and J is TRBJ2-1; 10 bases map to TRBD2. The CDR3 totals 14 residues. Germline V lookup: CDR1 GTSNPN, CDR2 SVGIG (reference sequence). V dropped 2 bases and J dropped 4; count of bases not matched to a gene: 2. This chain's CDR3 is CAWSSGGAYNEQFF. The CDR3 nucleotides are TGTGCCTGGAGTAGCGGGGGGGCGTACAATGAGCAGTTCTTC.